This T cell receptor (beta chain) was captured by sequencing in a study of cytomegalovirus exposure and HLA in healthy donors. Study findings and constraints: Common viral pathogens seemed to be connected with several of the most significant clusters, according to a later analysis. It was likely that a cluster of highly shared sequence variants was a sequencing artifact. Rare TCR sequences predominated, though certain public TCRs were found in many donors.

CDR1 SQVTM and CDR2 ANQGSEA come from the germline V gene. The CDR3 runs to 16 residues. V was clipped by 5 bases and J by 4 bases; unmatched bases: 5. On this clone: Its antigen is unidentified.

A multiplex PCR was run with 60 Vbeta primers and 13 Jbeta primers. TCRdb keeps only in-frame clones here, not all; method: immunoSEQ multiplex PCR. The sample has about 270,000 clones, roughly 90% seen once; the top ten hold roughly 4%. The chain uses TRBV29-1 and TRBJ2-2; TRBD2 matches at 15 bases. The sample taken for sequencing was PBMCs. The sequence derives from a man between 35 and 55 years old in good health and CMV-seropositive. Here the CDR3 reads CSVWTSGRVGTGELFF. As DNA, the CDR3 is TGCAGCGTTTGGACTAGCGGGAGGGTGGGCACCGGGGAGCTGTTTTTT.